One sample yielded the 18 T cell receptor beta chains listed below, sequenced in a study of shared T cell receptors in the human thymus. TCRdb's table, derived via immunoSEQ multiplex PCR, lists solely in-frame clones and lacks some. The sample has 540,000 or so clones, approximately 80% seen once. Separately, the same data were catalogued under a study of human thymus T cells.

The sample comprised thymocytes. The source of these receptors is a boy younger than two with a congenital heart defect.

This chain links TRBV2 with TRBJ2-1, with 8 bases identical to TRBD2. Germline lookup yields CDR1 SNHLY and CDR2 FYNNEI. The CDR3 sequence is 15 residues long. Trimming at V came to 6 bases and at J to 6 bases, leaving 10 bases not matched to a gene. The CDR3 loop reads CASRILGTRSNEQFF. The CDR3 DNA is TGTGCCAGCAGGATCCTCGGGACTAGGAGCAATGAGCAGTTCTTC.

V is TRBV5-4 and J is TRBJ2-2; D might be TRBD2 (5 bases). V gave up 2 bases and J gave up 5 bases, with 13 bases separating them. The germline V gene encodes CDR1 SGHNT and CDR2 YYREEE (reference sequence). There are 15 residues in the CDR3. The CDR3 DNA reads TGTGCCAGCAGCTTAATCGGGGTCGGGACCGGGGAGCTGTTTTTT. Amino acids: CASSLIGVGTGELFF.

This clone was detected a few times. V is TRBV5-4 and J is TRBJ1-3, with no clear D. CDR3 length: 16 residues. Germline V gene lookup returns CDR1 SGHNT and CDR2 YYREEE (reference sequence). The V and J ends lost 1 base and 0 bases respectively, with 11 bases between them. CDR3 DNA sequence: TGTGCCAGCAGCTTGTCAGGCCCCCACTCTGGAAACACCATATATTTT. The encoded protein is CASSLSGPHSGNTIYF.

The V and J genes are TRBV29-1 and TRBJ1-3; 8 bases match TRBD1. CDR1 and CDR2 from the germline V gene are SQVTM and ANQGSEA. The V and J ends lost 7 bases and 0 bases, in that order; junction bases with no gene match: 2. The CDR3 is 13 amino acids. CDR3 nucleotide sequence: TGCAGCGGACAGGGGAGCTCTGGAAACACCATATATTTT. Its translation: CSGQGSSGNTIYF.

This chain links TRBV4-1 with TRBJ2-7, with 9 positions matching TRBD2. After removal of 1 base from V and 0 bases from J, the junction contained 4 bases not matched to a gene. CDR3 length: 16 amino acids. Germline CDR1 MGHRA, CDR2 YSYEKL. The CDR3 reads CASSQGPSGTSYEQYF. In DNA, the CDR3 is TGCGCCAGCAGCCAAGGGCCTAGCGGGACCTCCTACGAGCAGTACTTC.

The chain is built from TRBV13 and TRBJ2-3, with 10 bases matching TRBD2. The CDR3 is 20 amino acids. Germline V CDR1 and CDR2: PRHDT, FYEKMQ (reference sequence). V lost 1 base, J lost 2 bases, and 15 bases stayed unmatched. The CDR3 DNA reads TGTGCCAGCAGCTTAGCTTTCCGGTCCACTAGCGGGATCCTCACAGATACGCAGTATTTT. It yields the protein CASSLAFRSTSGILTDTQYF.

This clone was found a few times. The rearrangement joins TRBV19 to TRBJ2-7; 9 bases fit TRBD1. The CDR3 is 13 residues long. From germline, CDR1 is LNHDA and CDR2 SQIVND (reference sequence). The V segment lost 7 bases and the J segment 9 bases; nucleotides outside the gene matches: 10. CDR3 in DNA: TGTGCCAGTATGGGAGGACAGGGGACAACGCAGTACTTC. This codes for CASMGGQGTTQYF.

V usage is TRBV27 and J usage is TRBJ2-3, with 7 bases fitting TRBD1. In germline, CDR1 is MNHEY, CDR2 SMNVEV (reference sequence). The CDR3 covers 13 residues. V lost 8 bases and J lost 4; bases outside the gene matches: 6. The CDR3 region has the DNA TGTGCCAGCGGACGACAGGGCCCAGATACGCAGTATTTT. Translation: CASGRQGPDTQYF.

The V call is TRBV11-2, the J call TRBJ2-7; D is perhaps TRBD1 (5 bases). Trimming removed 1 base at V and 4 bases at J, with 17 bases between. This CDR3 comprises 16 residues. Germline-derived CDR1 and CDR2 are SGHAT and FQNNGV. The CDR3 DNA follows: TGTGCCAGCAGCTTAGCCAGGGTTAACCTCCTATACGAGCAGTACTTC. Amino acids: CASSLARVNLLYEQYF.

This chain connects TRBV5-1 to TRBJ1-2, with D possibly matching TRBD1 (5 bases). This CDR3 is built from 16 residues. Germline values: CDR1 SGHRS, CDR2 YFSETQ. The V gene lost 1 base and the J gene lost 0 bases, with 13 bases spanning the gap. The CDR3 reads CASSLISGGTNYGYTF. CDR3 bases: TGCGCCAGCAGCTTGATCTCCGGGGGGACTAACTATGGCTACACCTTC.

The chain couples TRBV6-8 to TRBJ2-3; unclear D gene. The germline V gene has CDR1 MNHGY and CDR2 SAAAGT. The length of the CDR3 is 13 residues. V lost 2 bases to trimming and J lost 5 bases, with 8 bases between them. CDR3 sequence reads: CASSYEAGDTQYF. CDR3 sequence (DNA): TGTGCCAGCAGTTACGAGGCCGGAGATACGCAGTATTTT.

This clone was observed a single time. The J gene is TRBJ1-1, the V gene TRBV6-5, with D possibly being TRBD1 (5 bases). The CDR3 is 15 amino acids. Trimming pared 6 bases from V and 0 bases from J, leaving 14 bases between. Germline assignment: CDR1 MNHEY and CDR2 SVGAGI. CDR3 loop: CASRTVGPLNTEAFF. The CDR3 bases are TGTGCCAGCAGAACAGTGGGGCCGTTGAACACTGAAGCTTTCTTT.

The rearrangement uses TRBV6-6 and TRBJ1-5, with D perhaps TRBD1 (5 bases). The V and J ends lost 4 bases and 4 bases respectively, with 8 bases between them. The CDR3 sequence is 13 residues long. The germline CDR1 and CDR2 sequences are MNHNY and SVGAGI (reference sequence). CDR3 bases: TGTGCCAGCAGTTCAGGGTTGAATCAGCCCCAGCATTTT. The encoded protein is CASSSGLNQPQHF.

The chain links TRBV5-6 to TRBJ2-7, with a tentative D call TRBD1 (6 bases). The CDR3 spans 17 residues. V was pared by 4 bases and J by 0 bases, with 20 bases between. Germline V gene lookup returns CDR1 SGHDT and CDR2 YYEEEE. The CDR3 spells CASSPRDTGSGSYEQYF. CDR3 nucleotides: TGTGCCAGCAGCCCAAGAGATACAGGGTCGGGCTCCTACGAGCAGTACTTC. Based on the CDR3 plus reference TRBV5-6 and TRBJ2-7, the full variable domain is DAGVTQSPTHLIKTRGQQVTLRCSPKSGHDTVSWYQQALGQGPQFIFQYYEEEERQRGNFPDRFSGHQFPNYSSELNVNALLLGDSALYLCASSPRDTGSGSYEQYFGPGTRLTVT.

The CDR3 here is CASSIKGLAGEYVYEQYF. In DNA form, the CDR3 reads TGCGCCAGCAGCATAAAGGGACTAGCGGGAGAGTATGTCTACGAGCAGTACTTC. The chain has TRBV5-1 and TRBJ2-7, with 14 bases fitting TRBD2. The germline CDR1 and CDR2 sequences are SGHRS and YFSETQ. V lost 4 bases and J lost 3; bases outside the gene matches: 12. The CDR3 length is 18 residues.

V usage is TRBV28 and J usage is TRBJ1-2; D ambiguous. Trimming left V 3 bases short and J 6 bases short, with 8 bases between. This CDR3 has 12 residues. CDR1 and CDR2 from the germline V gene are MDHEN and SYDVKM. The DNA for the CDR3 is TGTGCCAGCAGTTTCGGAGGAAATGGCTACACCTTC. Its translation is CASSFGGNGYTF.

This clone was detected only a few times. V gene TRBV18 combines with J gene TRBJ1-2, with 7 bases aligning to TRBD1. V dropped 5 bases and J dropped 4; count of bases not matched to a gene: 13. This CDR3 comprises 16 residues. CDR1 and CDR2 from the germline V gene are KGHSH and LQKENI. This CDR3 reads CASSTLENGTVYGYTF. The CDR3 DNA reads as TGTGCCAGCTCAACCCTAGAAAACGGGACAGTCTATGGCTACACCTTC.

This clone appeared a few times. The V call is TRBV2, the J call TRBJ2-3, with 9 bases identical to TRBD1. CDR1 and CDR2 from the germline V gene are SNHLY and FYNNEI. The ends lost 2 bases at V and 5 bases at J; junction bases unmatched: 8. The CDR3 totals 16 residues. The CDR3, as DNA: TGTGCCAGCAGTGAAAAGGGGGACAGGGTGAAAGATACGCAGTATTTT. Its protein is CASSEKGDRVKDTQYF.